The 27 T cell receptor beta chains presented below share a single source sample, sequenced in a study of long-term antiretroviral therapy in people with HIV. Sequencing relied on immunoSEQ assay v3.0, run at survey level. TCRdb's copy holds only in-frame clones and misses some; the assay was immunoSEQ multiplex PCR. The sample has tens of thousands of clones; roughly 88% are singletons. The sequences come from unsorted PBMCs, collected 1.2 years after starting antiretroviral therapy. Source of these receptors: a woman aged 40 to 50 with HIV.

The chain uses TRBV28 and TRBJ1-5; unclear D gene. V was cut by 4 bases and J by 2 bases, with 9 bases left in between. The length of the CDR3 is 14 residues. Per the germline V gene, CDR1 is MDHEN and CDR2 is SYDVKM. The CDR3 bases are TGTGCCAGCAGTTCTCTGATTGGCAATCAGCCCCAGCATTTT. Amino acid sequence: CASSSLIGNQPQHF.

This chain links TRBV18 with TRBJ2-2; weak D call: TRBD2 (6 bases). The germline V gene encodes CDR1 KGHSH and CDR2 LQKENI. V lost 4 bases and J lost 1, with 13 bases in between. The CDR3 runs to 16 residues. The CDR3 sequence: CASSLPLGRNTGELFF. CDR3 coding DNA: TGTGCCAGCTCACTCCCACTCGGGAGGAACACCGGGGAGCTGTTTTTT.

This clone occurred once. The genes are TRBV11-2 and TRBJ1-4; no definite D call. Trimming took 5 bases from V and 5 from J, leaving 6 bases between them. Per the germline V gene, CDR1 is SGHAT and CDR2 is FQNNGV. The CDR3 contains 12 residues. CDR3: CASSAENEKLFF. CDR3 sequence (DNA): TGTGCCAGCAGCGCCGAAAATGAAAAACTGTTTTTT.

The rearrangement uses TRBV4-2 and TRBJ1-4; D remains ambiguous. The CDR3 loop spans 13 amino acids. Germline CDR1 LGHNA, CDR2 YNFKEQ. V gave up 4 bases and J gave up 8 bases, with 11 bases separating them. CDR3 sequence (DNA): TGTGCCAGCAGCCCACGATCGGAGGAAAAACTGTTTTTT. Translation gives CASSPRSEEKLFF.

The chain links TRBV6-1 to TRBJ2-5; 9 bases are a match to TRBD2. J lost 4 bases, V lost 4 bases, and 4 bases had no gene match. Germline loops: CDR1 MNHNS, CDR2 SASEGT. The length of the CDR3 is 14 residues. CDR3 region: CASSVAGAVETQYF. DNA for the CDR3: TGTGCCAGCAGTGTAGCGGGAGCGGTAGAGACCCAGTACTTC.

This sequence joins TRBV29-1 and TRBJ2-1; 9 positions match TRBD2. The CDR3 extends over 15 amino acids. CDR1 is SQVTM, CDR2 ANQGSEA, per germline. With V trimmed by 7 bases and J by 4 bases, 11 bases remained unmatched. CDR3 residues: CSGAGGRDHYNEQFF. DNA for the CDR3: TGCAGCGGAGCGGGGGGACGCGATCATTACAATGAGCAGTTCTTC.

The chain links TRBV13 to TRBJ1-1; 10 positions match TRBD1. CDR1 PRHDT and CDR2 FYEKMQ come from the germline V gene (reference sequence). The CDR3 length is 16 residues. Trimming at V came to 5 bases and at J to 0 bases, leaving 6 bases not matched to a gene. CDR3 in DNA: TGTGCCAGCAGCAACCGGGACAGGGGCATGAACACTGAAGCTTTCTTT. The encoded protein is CASSNRDRGMNTEAFF.

In this sample, this clone turned up once. CDR3 DNA sequence: TGTGCCAGCAGGCCATTTCCGGGACTAGCGGGTTACGAGCAGTTCTTC. Its protein product is CASRPFPGLAGYEQFF. The rearrangement uses TRBV27 and TRBJ2-1; TRBD2 agrees at 12 bases. V dropped 6 bases and J dropped 10; count of bases not matched to a gene: 13. The CDR3 is 16 amino acids. Germline-derived CDR1 and CDR2 are MNHEY and SMNVEV (reference sequence).

This clone showed up just once. J is TRBJ2-3 and V is TRBV9, with D unclear. Germline CDR1 reads SGDLS; CDR2 reads YYNGEE. Trimming removed 0 bases at V and 4 bases at J, with 6 bases between. This CDR3 region has 13 residues. The CDR3 loop is CASSVAQADTQYF. CDR3 bases: TGTGCCAGCAGCGTAGCGCAGGCAGATACGCAGTATTTT.

The J gene is TRBJ1-2, the V gene TRBV6-6; D is unresolved. Germline V gene lookup returns CDR1 MNHNY and CDR2 SVGAGI (reference sequence). CDR3 length: 15 residues. The V gene lost 7 bases and the J gene lost 3 bases, with 18 bases spanning the gap. CDR3 sequence (DNA): TGTGCCAGCACCAACCCAACGTCGTCCCACTATGGCTACACCTTC. Protein: CASTNPTSSHYGYTF.

There are a few counts of this clone. The V call is TRBV6-5, the J call TRBJ2-2; 7 positions agree with TRBD1. The germline V gene has CDR1 MNHEY and CDR2 SVGAGI. This CDR3 has 14 amino acids. With 7 bases clipped from V and 1 base from J, the junction kept 3 bases outside the gene matches. The chain's CDR3 is CASKGGQNTGELFF. The DNA of the CDR3 is TGTGCCAGCAAAGGGGGCCAGAACACCGGGGAGCTGTTTTTT.

The chain carries TRBV23-1 and TRBJ1-5; D is unclear. TRBV23-1 is an ORF for which the function is uncertain. The ends were cut back, 2 bases at V and 7 bases at J, with 18 bases in the middle. This CDR3 is 16 amino acids long. The CDR3 protein is CASSQPGPSGRQPQHF. The DNA for the CDR3 is TGCGCCAGCAGTCAACCTGGACCTTCAGGCCGGCAGCCCCAGCATTTT.

This clone was seen more than once but under ten times. The chain joins TRBV4-2 to TRBJ2-1; 7 positions match TRBD2. The CDR3 is 16 amino acids. The ends lost 1 base at V and 0 bases at J; junction bases unmatched: 3. Germline CDR1 LGHNA, CDR2 YNFKEQ. Written as DNA, the CDR3 is TGTGCCAGCAGCCAAGGGAGCGGGAACTCCTACAATGAGCAGTTCTTC. Protein sequence: CASSQGSGNSYNEQFF.

V is TRBV4-1 and J is TRBJ1-1; D possibly corresponds to TRBD1 (5 bases). Trimming took off 8 bases at V and 4 bases at J, with 8 bases between the two ends. Germline V gives CDR1 MGHRA, CDR2 YSYEKL. The CDR3 is 11 residues long. Here the CDR3 reads CASGGFTEAFF. The CDR3, as DNA: TGCGCCAGCGGGGGGTTCACTGAAGCTTTCTTT.

V is TRBV27 and J is TRBJ1-4; maybe TRBD1 (6 bases). Trimming cost V 0 bases and J 12 bases, with 17 bases left between them. CDR1 MNHEY and CDR2 SMNVEV come from the germline V gene (reference sequence). This CDR3 has 15 amino acids. The CDR3 region has the DNA TGTGCCAGCAGTTTATCGGCATTACAGGGCTCCGAACTGTTTTTT. It encodes CASSLSALQGSELFF.

A few counts support this clone. This chain joins TRBV5-4 and TRBJ1-1; perhaps TRBD1 as D (5 bases). V was cut by 3 bases and J by 4 bases, with 13 bases left in between. The CDR3 contains 14 residues. CDR1 is SGHNT, CDR2 YYREEE, per germline (reference sequence). The CDR3 loop is CASSSQGWATEAFF. The CDR3, as DNA: TGTGCCAGCAGCTCCCAGGGTTGGGCCACTGAAGCTTTCTTT.

This rearrangement joins TRBV1 to TRBJ2-7; the DNA was not used to check the table's D call, TRBD2. TRBV1 counts as a pseudogene. This CDR3 is 21 amino acids long. The CDR3 spells CTSSQEGVGLAGGPGQIEQYF. The CDR3 nucleotides read TGCACCAGCAGCCAAGAAGGGGTTGGACTAGCGGGAGGGCCGGGTCAGATCGAGCAGTACTTC.

The chain links TRBV7-9 to TRBJ2-3; 9 bases match TRBD2. Looked up from germline, CDR1 is SEHNR and CDR2 is FQNEAQ (reference sequence). The CDR3 sequence is 15 residues long. V trimming: 6 bases; J trimming: 0 bases; junction bases outside the gene matches: 4. CDR3 coding DNA: TGTGCCAGCAGTTATACTAGCGGGAGCACAGATACGCAGTATTTT. This codes for CASSYTSGSTDTQYF.

This clone turned up a few times. The chain links TRBV28 to TRBJ1-5, with D unclear. The V end lost 9 bases, the J end lost 11 bases, and 20 bases lay between the germline ends. Looked up from germline, CDR1 is MDHEN and CDR2 is SYDVKM. This CDR3 comprises 13 residues. The CDR3: CASGSEGWMAQHF. CDR3 nucleotides: TGTGCCAGTGGGTCTGAGGGTTGGATGGCCCAGCATTTT.

V gene TRBV27 combines with J gene TRBJ1-1; TRBD1 matches 8 bases. Germline assignment: CDR1 MNHEY and CDR2 SMNVEV (reference sequence). V lost 7 bases to trimming and J lost 2 bases; unmatched junction nucleotides: 9. The CDR3 is 15 residues long. As DNA, the CDR3 is TGTGCCAGCAAAATGCAGGGGGCCCAAAACACTGAAGCTTTCTTT. This codes for CASKMQGAQNTEAFF.

This chain links TRBV27 with TRBJ2-1; 7 bases map to TRBD2. This CDR3 is 12 amino acids long. Germline lookup yields CDR1 MNHEY and CDR2 SMNVEV (reference sequence). With V trimmed by 3 bases and J by 7 bases, 0 bases remained unmatched. CDR3 sequence reads: CASSFGGNEQFF. CDR3 bases: TGTGCCAGCAGTTTCGGGGGGAATGAGCAGTTCTTC.

The rearrangement uses TRBV5-1 and TRBJ1-1; 8 positions match TRBD1. The CDR3 extends over 13 amino acids. The V gene end was trimmed by 10 bases and the J gene end by 0 bases; junction bases not matched to a gene: 5. CDR1 and CDR2 from the germline V gene are SGHRS and YFSETQ. Written as DNA, the CDR3 is TGCGCCGGTAGGACAGGGATGAACACTGAAGCTTTCTTT. Amino acids: CAGRTGMNTEAFF.

The chain couples TRBV29-1 to TRBJ1-1; D may be TRBD1 (5 bases). With 5 bases removed from V and 4 bases from J, the gap between germline ends came to 14 bases. The CDR3 extends over 13 amino acids. From germline, CDR1 is SQVTM and CDR2 ANQGSEA. The CDR3 DNA follows: TGCAGCGTTTATGGGGCGCAGGGCACTGAAGCTTTCTTT. It translates to CSVYGAQGTEAFF.

J is TRBJ2-7 and V is TRBV6-1; TRBD1 agrees at 7 bases. Trimming removed 7 bases from V and 6 bases from J; junction bases left unmatched: 15. Germline V gene data show CDR1 as MNHNS and CDR2 as SASEGT. The CDR3 sequence is 15 residues long. CDR3 region: CASKLVGQAQGEQYF. In nucleotides, the CDR3 is TGTGCCAGCAAATTAGTAGGACAGGCCCAGGGCGAGCAGTACTTC.

The chain employs TRBV28 and TRBJ1-3; perhaps TRBD1 as D (6 bases). Germline values: CDR1 MDHEN, CDR2 SYDVKM. The V end was cut by 3 bases, the J end by 4 bases, with 19 bases between. This CDR3 has 17 amino acids. Here the CDR3 reads CASSFGRPRGAGNTIYF. The CDR3 coding sequence is TGTGCCAGCAGTTTTGGGCGGCCAAGGGGGGCAGGAAACACCATATATTTT.

The chain couples TRBV5-1 to TRBJ2-3; D gene ambiguous. Germline loops: CDR1 SGHRS, CDR2 YFSETQ. The CDR3 extends over 11 amino acids. V lost 2 bases and J 2 bases, leaving 0 bases between the germline ends. CDR3 region: CASSFTDTQYF. The CDR3 nucleotides read TGCGCCAGCAGCTTCACAGATACGCAGTATTTT.

This chain connects TRBV5-6 to TRBJ1-5, with TRBD1 matching 10 bases. From germline, CDR1 is SGHDT and CDR2 YYEEEE. The CDR3 sequence is 19 residues long. After removal of 1 base from V and 4 bases from J, the junction contained 14 bases not matched to a gene. CDR3 sequence: CASSLRRQGAPLWNQPQHF. The CDR3 nucleotides are TGTGCCAGCAGCTTGAGAAGACAGGGGGCCCCGCTTTGGAATCAGCCCCAGCATTTT.